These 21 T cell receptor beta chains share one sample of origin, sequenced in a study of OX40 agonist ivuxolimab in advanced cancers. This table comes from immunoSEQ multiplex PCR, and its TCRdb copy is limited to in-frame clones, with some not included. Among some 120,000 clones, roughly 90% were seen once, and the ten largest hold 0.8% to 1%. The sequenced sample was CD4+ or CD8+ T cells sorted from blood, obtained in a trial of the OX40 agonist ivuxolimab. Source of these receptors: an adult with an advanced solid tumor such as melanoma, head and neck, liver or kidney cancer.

DNA for the CDR3: TGCGCCAGCAGCGGGGTAGGGGCCTATGGCTACACCTTC. This encodes CASSGVGAYGYTF. This chain uses TRBV5-1 with TRBJ1-2, with D maybe TRBD1 (5 bases). V was shortened by 4 bases and J by 4 bases, with 11 bases between the two germline ends. This CDR3 comprises 13 residues. The germline gives CDR1 SGHRS, CDR2 YFSETQ.

CDR3 in amino acids: CASSETSGRFYNEQFF. CDR3 nucleotide sequence: TGTGCCAGCAGTGAGACTAGCGGGAGATTTTACAATGAGCAGTTCTTC. V is TRBV25-1 and J is TRBJ2-1; 12 bases are a match to TRBD2. Losses at the gene ends were 3 bases for V and 4 bases for J; bases not matched to a gene: 4. The V gene's germline CDR1 is MGHDK and CDR2 SYGVNS. The CDR3 sequence is 16 residues long.

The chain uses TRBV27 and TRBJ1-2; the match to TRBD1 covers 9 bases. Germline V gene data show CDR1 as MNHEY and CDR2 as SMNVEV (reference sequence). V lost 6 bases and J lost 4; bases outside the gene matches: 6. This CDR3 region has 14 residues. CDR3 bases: TGTGCCAGCAGCCCTAGGGACAGGGTCTATGGCTACACCTTC. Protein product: CASSPRDRVYGYTF.

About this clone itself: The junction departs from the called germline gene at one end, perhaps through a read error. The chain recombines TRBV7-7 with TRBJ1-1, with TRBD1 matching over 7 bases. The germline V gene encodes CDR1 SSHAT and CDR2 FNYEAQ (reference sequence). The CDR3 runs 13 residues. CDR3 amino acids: CASSLDRDSEAFF. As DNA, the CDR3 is TGTGCTAGCAGCTTAGACAGGGACTCTGAAGCTTTCTTT.

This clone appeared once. CDR3 residues: CAWSSKLAYNEQFF. In nucleotides, the CDR3 is TGTGCCTGGAGTTCGAAGTTAGCCTACAATGAGCAGTTCTTC. The chain uses TRBV30 and TRBJ2-1, with D unclear. The V gene's germline CDR1 is GTSNPN and CDR2 SVGIG (reference sequence). The CDR3 loop spans 14 amino acids. The germline V and J ends were trimmed by 2 bases and 2 bases, with 10 bases remaining between them. Variable domain in full (rest from reference TRBV30 and TRBJ2-1): SQTIHQWPATLVQPVGSPLSLECTVEGTSNPNLYWYRQAAGRGLQLLFYSVGIGQISSEVPQNLSASRPQDRQFILSSKKLLLSDSGFYLCAWSSKLAYNEQFFGPGTRLTVL.

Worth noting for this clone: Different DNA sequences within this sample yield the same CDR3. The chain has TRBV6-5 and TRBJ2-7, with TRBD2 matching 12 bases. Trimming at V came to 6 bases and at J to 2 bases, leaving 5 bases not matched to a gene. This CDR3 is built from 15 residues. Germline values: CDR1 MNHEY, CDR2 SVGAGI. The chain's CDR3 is CASSYRLAGAYEQYF. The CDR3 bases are TGTGCCAGCAGCTACCGACTAGCGGGAGCCTACGAGCAGTACTTC.

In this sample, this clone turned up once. The DNA for the CDR3 is TGTGCCTGGAGTGGCGGACAGGGGGCCGTGGGAGAAAAACTGTTTTTT. It specifies CAWSGGQGAVGEKLFF. This rearrangement joins TRBV30 to TRBJ1-4; 11 nucleotides match TRBD1. Unmatched junction bases numbered 9, after V lost 1 base and J lost 8 bases. The length of the CDR3 is 16 residues. Germline values: CDR1 GTSNPN, CDR2 SVGIG (reference sequence). Combining the CDR3 with reference TRBV30 and TRBJ1-4 gives the whole variable domain SQTIHQWPATLVQPVGSPLSLECTVEGTSNPNLYWYRQAAGRGLQLLFYSVGIGQISSEVPQNLSASRPQDRQFILSSKKLLLSDSGFYLCAWSGGQGAVGEKLFFGSGTQLSVL.

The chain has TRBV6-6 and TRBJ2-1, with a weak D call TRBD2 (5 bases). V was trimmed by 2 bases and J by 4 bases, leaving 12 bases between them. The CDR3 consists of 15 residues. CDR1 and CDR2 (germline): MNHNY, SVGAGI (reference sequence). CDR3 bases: TGTGCCAGCAGTTACCTAGCTGGATTTTACAATGAGCAGTTCTTC. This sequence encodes CASSYLAGFYNEQFF.

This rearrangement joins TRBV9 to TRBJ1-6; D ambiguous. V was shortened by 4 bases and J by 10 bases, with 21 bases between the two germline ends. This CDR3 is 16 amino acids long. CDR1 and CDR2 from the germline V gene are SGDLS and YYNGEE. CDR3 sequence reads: CASSLPPRIGTSPLHF. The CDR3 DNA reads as TGTGCCAGCAGCCTCCCCCCTCGTATAGGAACCTCACCCCTCCACTTT.

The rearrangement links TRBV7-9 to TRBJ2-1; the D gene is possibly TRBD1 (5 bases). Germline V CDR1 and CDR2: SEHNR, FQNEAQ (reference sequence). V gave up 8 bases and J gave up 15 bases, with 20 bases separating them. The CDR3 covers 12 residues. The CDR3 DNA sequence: TGTGCCAGCTCGACAGAACGGAACATGCGGTTCTTC. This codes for CASSTERNMRFF.

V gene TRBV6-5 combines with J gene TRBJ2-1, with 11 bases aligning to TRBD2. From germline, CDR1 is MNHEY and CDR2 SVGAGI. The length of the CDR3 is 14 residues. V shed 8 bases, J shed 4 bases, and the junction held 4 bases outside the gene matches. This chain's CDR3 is CASQRTSGYNEQFF. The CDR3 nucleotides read TGTGCCAGCCAGCGGACTAGCGGGTACAATGAGCAGTTCTTC.

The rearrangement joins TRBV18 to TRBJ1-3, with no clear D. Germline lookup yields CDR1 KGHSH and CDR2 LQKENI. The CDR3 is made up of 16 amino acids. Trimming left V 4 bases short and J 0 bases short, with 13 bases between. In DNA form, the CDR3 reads TGTGCCAGCTCACTAAACGACGGAATCTCTGGAAACACCATATATTTT. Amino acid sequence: CASSLNDGISGNTIYF.

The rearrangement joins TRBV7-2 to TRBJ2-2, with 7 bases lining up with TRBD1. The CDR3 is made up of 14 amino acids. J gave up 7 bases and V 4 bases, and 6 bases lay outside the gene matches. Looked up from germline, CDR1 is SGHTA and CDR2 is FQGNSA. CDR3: CASSSTGSGGELFF. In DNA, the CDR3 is TGTGCCAGCAGCTCGACAGGGTCGGGCGGGGAGCTGTTTTTT.

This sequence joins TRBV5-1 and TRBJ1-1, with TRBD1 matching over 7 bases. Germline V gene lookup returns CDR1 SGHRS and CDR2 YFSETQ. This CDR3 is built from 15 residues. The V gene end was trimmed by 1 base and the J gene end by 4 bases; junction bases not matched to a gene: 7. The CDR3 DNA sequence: TGCGCCAGCAGCTTGTTCGAACAGGGGATCACTGAAGCTTTCTTT. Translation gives CASSLFEQGITEAFF.

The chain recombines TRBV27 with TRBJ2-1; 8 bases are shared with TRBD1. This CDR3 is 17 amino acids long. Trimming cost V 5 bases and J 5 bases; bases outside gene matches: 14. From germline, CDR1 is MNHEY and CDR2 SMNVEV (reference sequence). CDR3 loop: CASSPPGGRGPNNEQFF. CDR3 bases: TGTGCCAGCAGTCCCCCAGGGGGCAGGGGACCCAACAATGAGCAGTTCTTC.

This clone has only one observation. Here the CDR3 DNA reads TGTGCCAGTACTTCTAGCGGCAGCTCCTACGAGCAGTACTTC. This codes for CASTSSGSSYEQYF. The chain couples TRBV19 to TRBJ2-7, with 7 bases lining up with TRBD2. In germline, CDR1 is LNHDA, CDR2 SQIVND (reference sequence). This CDR3 is built from 14 residues. V was pared by 7 bases and J by 0 bases, with 6 bases of the junction left unmatched.

The CDR3 here is CASSPTGSRGYGYTF. CDR3 bases: TGCGCCAGCAGTCCCACGGGGTCCCGAGGCTATGGCTACACCTTC. This rearrangement joins TRBV5-1 to TRBJ1-2; D is uncertain. The CDR3 consists of 15 residues. Germline-derived CDR1 and CDR2 are SGHRS and YFSETQ. The V end lost 5 bases, the J end lost 4 bases, and 18 bases lay between the germline ends.

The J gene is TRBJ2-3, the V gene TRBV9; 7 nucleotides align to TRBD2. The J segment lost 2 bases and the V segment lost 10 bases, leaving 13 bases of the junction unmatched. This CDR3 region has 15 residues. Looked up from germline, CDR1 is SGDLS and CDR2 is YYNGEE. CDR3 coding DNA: TGTGCCTCGAGCTCGGCTAGCGGATCCACAGATACGCAGTATTTT. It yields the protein CASSSASGSTDTQYF.

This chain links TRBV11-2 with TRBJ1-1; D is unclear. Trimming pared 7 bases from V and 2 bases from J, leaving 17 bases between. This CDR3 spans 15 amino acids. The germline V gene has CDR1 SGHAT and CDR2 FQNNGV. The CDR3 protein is CASTTNVGVNTEAFF. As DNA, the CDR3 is TGTGCCAGCACCACGAACGTCGGGGTTAACACTGAAGCTTTCTTT.

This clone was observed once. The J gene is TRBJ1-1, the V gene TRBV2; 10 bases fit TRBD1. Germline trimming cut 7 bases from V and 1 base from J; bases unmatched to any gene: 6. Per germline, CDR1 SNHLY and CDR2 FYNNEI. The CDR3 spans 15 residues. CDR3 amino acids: CASTPRTGGNTEAFF. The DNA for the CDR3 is TGTGCCAGCACCCCCCGGACAGGGGGGAACACTGAAGCTTTCTTT.

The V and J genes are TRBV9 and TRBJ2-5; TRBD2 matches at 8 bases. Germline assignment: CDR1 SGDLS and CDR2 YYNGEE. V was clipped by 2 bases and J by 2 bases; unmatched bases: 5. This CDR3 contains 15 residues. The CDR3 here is CASSVIIAGQETQYF. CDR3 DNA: TGTGCCAGCAGCGTGATTATAGCGGGACAAGAGACCCAGTACTTC.